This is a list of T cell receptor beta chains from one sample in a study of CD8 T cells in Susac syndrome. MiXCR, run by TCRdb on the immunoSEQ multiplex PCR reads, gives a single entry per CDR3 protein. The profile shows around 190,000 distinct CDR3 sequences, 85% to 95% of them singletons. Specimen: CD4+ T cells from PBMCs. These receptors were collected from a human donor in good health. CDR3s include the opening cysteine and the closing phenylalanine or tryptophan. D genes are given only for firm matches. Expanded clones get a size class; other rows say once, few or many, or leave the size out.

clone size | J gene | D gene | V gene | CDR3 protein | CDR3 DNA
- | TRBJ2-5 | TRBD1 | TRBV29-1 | CSVTRGQGLETQYF | TGCAGCGTTACGAGGGGGCAGGGTTTGGAGACCCAGTACTTC
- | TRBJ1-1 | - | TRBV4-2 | CASRPALGQIAFF | TGTGCCAGCAGACCAGCTCTGGGGCAAATTGCTTTCTTT
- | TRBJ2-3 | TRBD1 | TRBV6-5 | CASSYSLTGGDTQYF | TGTGCCAGCAGTTACTCCTTGACAGGGGGAGATACGCAGTATTTT
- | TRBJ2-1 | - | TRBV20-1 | CSAGSVSQFF | TGCAGTGCTGGGTCCGTTTCGCAGTTCTTC
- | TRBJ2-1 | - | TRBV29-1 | CSVEEGGAEQFF | TGCAGCGTTGAAGAGGGGGGCGCGGAGCAGTTCTTC
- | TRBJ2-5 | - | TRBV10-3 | CAISDGPRGETQYF | TGTGCCATCAGTGACGGACCTCGCGGGGAGACCCAGTACTTC
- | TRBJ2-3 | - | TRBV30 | CAWRRGRGYTDTQYF | TGTGCCTGGCGACGGGGAAGGGGCTACACAGATACGCAGTATTTT
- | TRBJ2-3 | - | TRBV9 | CASSVGERNTDTQYF | TGTGCCAGCAGCGTAGGTGAGCGGAACACAGATACGCAGTATTTT
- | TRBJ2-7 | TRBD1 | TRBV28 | CASSSYGTGVDEQYF | TGTGCCAGCAGTTCATACGGGACAGGAGTAGACGAGCAGTACTTC
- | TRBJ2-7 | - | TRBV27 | CASTHPGRIKLTYEQYF | TGTGCCAGCACTCACCCGGGACGGATTAAACTTACCTACGAGCAGTACTTC
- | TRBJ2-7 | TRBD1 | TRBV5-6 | CASSLGSQGPYEQYF | TGTGCCAGCAGCTTGGGGTCACAGGGGCCCTACGAGCAGTACTTC
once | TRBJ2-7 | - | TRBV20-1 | CSAPLYEQYF | TGCAGTGCTCCCTTGTACGAGCAGTACTTC
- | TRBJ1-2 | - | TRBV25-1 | CASSEYGGQGYTF | TGTGCCAGCAGTGAATACGGGGGGCAGGGGTACACCTTC
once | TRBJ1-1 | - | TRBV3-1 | CASSPIPTANTEAFF | TGTGCCAGCAGCCCAATTCCGACAGCGAACACTGAAGCTTTCTTT
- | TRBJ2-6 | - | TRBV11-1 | CATDTSRISGANVLTF | TGTGCCACCGACACCTCAAGAATCTCTGGGGCCAACGTCCTGACTTTC
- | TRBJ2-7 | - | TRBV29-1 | CSAEGSFDEQYF | TGCAGCGCCGAGGGTAGTTTCGACGAGCAGTACTTC
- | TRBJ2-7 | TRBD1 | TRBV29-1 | CSASRDRGEQYF | TGCAGCGCCTCCCGGGACAGGGGCGAGCAGTACTTC
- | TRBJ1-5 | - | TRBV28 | CASSEIQGIQPQHF | TGTGCCAGCAGTGAGATACAGGGTATACAGCCCCAGCATTTT
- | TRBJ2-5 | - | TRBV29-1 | CSVDNRGYQETQYF | TGCAGCGTCGACAACCGGGGATACCAAGAGACCCAGTACTTC
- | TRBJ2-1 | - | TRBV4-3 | CASSQDRMGKQFF | TGCGCCAGCAGCCAAGATAGGATGGGGAAGCAGTTCTTC
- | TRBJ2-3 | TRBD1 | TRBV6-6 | CASSRDRGDTQYF | TGTGCCAGCAGCCGGGACAGGGGCGATACGCAGTATTTT
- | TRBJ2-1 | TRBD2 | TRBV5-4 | CASSSTSGPEGEQFF | TGTGCCAGCAGCTCTACTAGCGGTCCTGAGGGTGAGCAGTTCTTC
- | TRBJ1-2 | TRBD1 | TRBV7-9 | CASINERQGAGTF | TGTGCCAGCATCAATGAACGGCAGGGGGCAGGGACCTTC
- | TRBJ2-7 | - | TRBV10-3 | CAIRGTADYEQYF | TGTGCCATCAGAGGGACGGCAGATTACGAGCAGTACTTC
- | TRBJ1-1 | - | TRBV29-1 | CSVEGNTEAFF | TGCAGCGTTGAAGGGAACACTGAAGCTTTCTTT
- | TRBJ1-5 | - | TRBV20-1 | CSASGGGISNQPQHF | TGCAGTGCCTCGGGGGGCGGGATTAGCAATCAGCCCCAGCATTTT
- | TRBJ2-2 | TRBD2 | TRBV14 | CASSRLAGGSHGELFF | TGTGCCAGCAGCCGCCTAGCGGGAGGTAGCCACGGGGAGCTGTTTTTT
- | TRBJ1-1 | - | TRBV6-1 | CASIYVNTEAFF | TGTGCCAGCATATACGTGAACACTGAAGCTTTCTTT
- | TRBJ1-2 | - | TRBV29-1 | CSGANSYGYTF | TGCAGCGGGGCGAATTCCTATGGCTACACCTTC
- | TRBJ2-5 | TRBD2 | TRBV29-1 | CSDQAGGRETQYF | TGCAGCGATCAAGCGGGAGGGCGGGAGACCCAGTACTTC
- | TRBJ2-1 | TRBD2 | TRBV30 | CAWVSTSGGNEQFF | TGTGCCTGGGTTTCTACTAGCGGGGGCAATGAGCAGTTCTTC
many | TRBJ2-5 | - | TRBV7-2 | CASSLAETQYF | TGTGCCAGCAGCTTAGCAGAGACCCAGTACTTC
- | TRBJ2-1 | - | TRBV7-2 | CASSSRGVNEQFF | TGTGCCAGCAGCAGTCGAGGTGTGAATGAGCAGTTCTTC
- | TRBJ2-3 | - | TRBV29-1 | CSVEGQRSTDTQYF | TGCAGCGTTGAGGGGCAGCGTAGCACAGATACGCAGTATTTT
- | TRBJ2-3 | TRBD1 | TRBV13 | CASSQRTGGTDTQYF | TGTGCCAGCAGCCAAAGGACAGGGGGCACAGATACGCAGTATTTT
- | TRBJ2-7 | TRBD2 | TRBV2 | CASGVGGGRYEQYF | TGTGCCAGCGGTGTCGGGGGCGGGAGGTACGAGCAGTACTTC
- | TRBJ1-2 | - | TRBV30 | CAWSIGEHGYTF | TGTGCCTGGAGTATCGGAGAGCATGGCTACACCTTC
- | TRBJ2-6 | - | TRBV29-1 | CSVEDLLSGANVLTF | TGCAGCGTTGAAGATCTGCTCTCTGGGGCCAACGTCCTGACTTTC
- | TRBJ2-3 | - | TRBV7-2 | CASSSHLTSLTDTQYF | TGTGCCAGCAGCTCCCACCTGACTAGTCTCACAGATACGCAGTATTTT
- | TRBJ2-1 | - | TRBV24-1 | CATSDRASYNEQFF | TGTGCCACCAGTGACCGAGCTTCCTACAATGAGCAGTTCTTC
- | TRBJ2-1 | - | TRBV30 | CAWKPAEYQNEQFF | TGTGCCTGGAAACCAGCGGAGTACCAGAATGAGCAGTTCTTC
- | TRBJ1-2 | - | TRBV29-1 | CSVAEFYGYTF | TGCAGCGTTGCAGAGTTCTATGGCTACACCTTC
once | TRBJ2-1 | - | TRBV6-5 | CASRPWMGGEQFF | TGTGCCAGCAGGCCCTGGATGGGCGGTGAGCAGTTCTTC
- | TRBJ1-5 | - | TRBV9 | CASSTGPPNQPQHF | TGTGCCAGCAGCACCGGACCTCCCAATCAGCCCCAGCATTTT
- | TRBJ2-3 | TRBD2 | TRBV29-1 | CSVVSGTTDTQYF | TGCAGCGTTGTTAGCGGGACCACAGATACGCAGTATTTT
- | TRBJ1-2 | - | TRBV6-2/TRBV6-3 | CATRTVANYGYTF | TGTGCCACCCGGACAGTAGCTAACTATGGCTACACCTTC
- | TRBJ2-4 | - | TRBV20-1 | CSASLLAKNIQYF | TGCAGTGCTAGCTTACTAGCCAAAAACATTCAGTACTTC
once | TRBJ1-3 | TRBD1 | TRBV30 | CAWRPPGQGIFGNTIYF | TGTGCCTGGAGACCACCGGGACAGGGGATATTCGGAAACACCATATATTTT
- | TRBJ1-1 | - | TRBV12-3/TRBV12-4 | CASSARAMNTEAFF | TGTGCCAGCAGTGCCAGGGCAATGAACACTGAAGCTTTCTTT
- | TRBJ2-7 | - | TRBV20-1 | CSAGQSSYEQYF | TGCAGTGCTGGACAGAGCTCCTACGAGCAGTACTTC
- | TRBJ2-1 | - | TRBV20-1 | CSASPTNNEQFF | TGCAGTGCTAGTCCGACCAACAATGAGCAGTTCTTC